This T cell receptor beta chain derives from a study of identical twins. This clonotype was detected only a few times. Antigen unknown. A universal primer site was created by template switching, with the cDNA bearing unique molecular identifiers. TCRdb redid the calling of the 5' RACE reads with MiXCR, one entry per CDR3 protein. The profile shows fewer than 250,000 distinct CDR3 sequences, around 9.6% of them singletons. The CDR3 runs to 14 residues. CDR1 is LNHDA, CDR2 SQIVND, per germline (reference sequence). The V gene lost 10 bases and the J gene lost 6 bases, with 19 bases spanning the gap. Healthy Caucasian donors formed the entire cohort. Findings and limits, study-wide: Low generation-probability sequences were in excess among twin-shared out-of-frame alpha sequences. Researchers reported weaker excess twin sharing in beta out-of-frame sequences.

This sequence originates from a woman between 18 and 30 years old in good health. Sequenced input: memory (CD45RO+) T cells sorted from blood. The chain has TRBV19 and TRBJ1-5; the D gene is possibly TRBD1 (6 bases). The CDR3 spells CATHRGGAGQPQHF. The DNA of the CDR3 is TGTGCCACCCATCGGGGGGGCGCGGGTCAGCCCCAGCATTTT.